These 14 T cell receptor beta chains were all obtained from the same sample, sequenced in a study of chemoradiotherapy in HPV16-positive cancers. Profiled with immunoSEQ multiplex PCR; TCRdb holds only in-frame clones, not every one. Of around 5,000 clones in the sample, around 77% were seen once. Material: tumor tissue, obtained from a patient who underwent chemoradiotherapy. The receptor source for this set is a human donor with HPV-associated anogenital cancer.

The V call is TRBV2, the J call TRBJ1-1; D perhaps matches TRBD1 (6 bases). In germline, CDR1 is SNHLY, CDR2 FYNNEI. The CDR3 has 11 residues. V lost 10 bases to trimming and J lost 3 bases, with 9 bases between them. In DNA form, the CDR3 reads TGTGCCATCAGGGGTTACACTGAAGCTTTCTTT. It encodes CAIRGYTEAFF.

The rearrangement joins TRBV6-5 to TRBJ2-7; 7 bases agree with TRBD1. With 5 bases clipped from V and 1 base from J, the junction kept 5 bases outside the gene matches. Per germline, CDR1 MNHEY and CDR2 SVGAGI. CDR3 length: 14 amino acids. DNA for the CDR3: TGTGCCAGCAGTGGGGACAGAGCGTCCTACGAGCAGTACTTC. Translating gives CASSGDRASYEQYF.

The chain recombines TRBV27 with TRBJ2-3, with TRBD1 matching 12 bases. With 5 bases clipped from V and 5 bases from J, the junction kept 11 bases outside the gene matches. CDR1 and CDR2 from the germline V gene are MNHEY and SMNVEV (reference sequence). This CDR3 has 17 residues. CDR3 coding DNA: TGTGCCAGCAGTCCCTATGGGGACAGGGGGCGGGTAGATACGCAGTATTTT. This gives the protein CASSPYGDRGRVDTQYF.

The chain links TRBV28 to TRBJ1-6; D possibly corresponds to TRBD1 (5 bases). V lost 5 bases, J lost 4 bases, and 15 bases lay in between. This CDR3 has 16 amino acids. Germline loops: CDR1 MDHEN, CDR2 SYDVKM. CDR3 in amino acids: CASSSTDGGYNSPLHF. As DNA, the CDR3 is TGTGCCAGCAGTAGTACGGACGGGGGTTATAATTCACCCCTCCACTTT.

The chain uses TRBV14 and TRBJ2-7, with 8 bases aligning to TRBD1. J lost 5 bases, V lost 0 bases, and 9 bases had no gene match. From germline, CDR1 is SGHDN and CDR2 FVKESK. The CDR3 has 16 residues. The CDR3 reads CASSQDLGTGSHEQYF. The CDR3 DNA follows: TGTGCCAGCAGCCAAGATCTCGGGACAGGTTCCCACGAGCAGTACTTC.

The gene calls are TRBV6-6 and TRBJ1-5; unclear D gene. This CDR3 has 10 amino acids. V was clipped by 10 bases and J by 5 bases, with 6 bases between them. Germline CDR1 is MNHNY and CDR2 is SVGAGI (reference sequence). The DNA for the CDR3 is TGTGCCACCCCTTATCAGCCCCAGCATTTT. It codes for CATPYQPQHF.

This clone came up once. V usage is TRBV7-2 and J usage is TRBJ2-1; unclear D gene. V lost 1 base, J lost 10 bases, and 11 bases lay in between. Germline V gives CDR1 SGHTA, CDR2 FQGNSA. CDR3 length equals 13 residues. The CDR3 nucleotides read TGTGCCAGCAGCTTAGTCCCAGCCGACGAGCAGTTCTTC. Its protein is CASSLVPADEQFF. The full variable domain, its missing parts supplied by reference TRBV7-2 and TRBJ2-1, is GAGVSQSPSNKVTEKGKDVELRCDPISGHTALYWYRQSLGQGLEFLIYFQGNSAPDKSGLPSDRFSAERTGGSVSTLTIQRTQQEDSAVYLCASSLVPADEQFFGPGTRLTVL.

Relative to its sample, this clone is large. This sequence joins TRBV11-2 and TRBJ2-5; TRBD1 matches at 7 bases. In germline, CDR1 is SGHAT, CDR2 FQNNGV. This CDR3 is 15 amino acids long. V was clipped by 7 bases and J by 2 bases; unmatched bases: 10. CDR3 nucleotides: TGTGCCAGCAAATCTACCGGGACAGAACAAGAGACCCAGTACTTC. Translating it yields CASKSTGTEQETQYF.

The rearrangement joins TRBV7-9 to TRBJ2-7, with D unclear. The CDR3 length is 18 residues. Looked up from germline, CDR1 is SEHNR and CDR2 is FQNEAQ (reference sequence). V lost 1 base and J lost 2, with 21 bases in between. CDR3 loop: CASSLVLNYYTKTYEQYF. The CDR3 nucleotides read TGTGCCAGCAGCTTAGTCCTAAATTACTATACCAAGACCTACGAGCAGTACTTC. Combining the CDR3 with reference TRBV7-9 and TRBJ2-7 gives the whole variable domain DTGVSQNPRHKITKRGQNVTFRCDPISEHNRLYWYRQTLGQGPEFLTYFQNEAQLEKSRLLSDRFSAERPKGSFSTLEIQRTEQGDSAMYLCASSLVLNYYTKTYEQYFGPGTRLTVT.

This clone appeared a few times. The chain carries TRBV2 and TRBJ2-7; no firm D call. The germline V and J ends were trimmed by 4 bases and 2 bases, with 9 bases remaining between them. Germline assignment: CDR1 SNHLY and CDR2 FYNNEI. The CDR3 consists of 13 residues. CDR3 amino acids: CASSANRAYEQYF. The CDR3 nucleotides read TGTGCCAGCAGTGCGAACAGAGCCTACGAGCAGTACTTC.

The V call is TRBV10-1, the J call TRBJ2-2; no firm D call. Germline V CDR1 and CDR2: WNHNN, SYGVQD (reference sequence). The CDR3 is 14 residues long. V lost 3 bases and J lost 1, with 6 bases in between. The CDR3 reads CASSESLNTGELFF. CDR3 coding DNA: TGCGCCAGCAGTGAATCGTTGAACACCGGGGAGCTGTTTTTT.

The sample holds a few counts of this clone. V and J are TRBV10-3 and TRBJ1-4, with 8 bases lining up with TRBD1. Germline V lookup: CDR1 ENHRY, CDR2 SYGVKD. The V and J ends lost 3 bases and 0 bases, in that order; junction bases with no gene match: 6. The CDR3 loop spans 17 amino acids. The DNA of the CDR3 is TGTGCCATCAGTGACCCCGCAGGGGGCACAACTAATGAAAAACTGTTTTTT. This encodes CAISDPAGGTTNEKLFF.

The genes are TRBV6-1 and TRBJ2-5; no clear D. From germline, CDR1 is MNHNS and CDR2 SASEGT. CDR3 size: 13 residues. V was shortened by 4 bases and J by 1 base, with 7 bases between the two germline ends. The chain's CDR3 is CASSVGPQETQYF. Here the CDR3 DNA reads TGTGCCAGCAGTGTCGGTCCCCAAGAGACCCAGTACTTC.

V usage is TRBV4-1 and J usage is TRBJ2-7; D might be TRBD2 (5 bases). CDR3 size: 15 residues. The V end lost 3 bases, the J end lost 6 bases, and 18 bases lay between the germline ends. Germline V CDR1 and CDR2: MGHRA, YSYEKL. CDR3 sequence: CASSHAKLEIPEQYF. DNA for the CDR3: TGCGCCAGCAGCCATGCAAAACTAGAGATTCCCGAGCAGTACTTC.